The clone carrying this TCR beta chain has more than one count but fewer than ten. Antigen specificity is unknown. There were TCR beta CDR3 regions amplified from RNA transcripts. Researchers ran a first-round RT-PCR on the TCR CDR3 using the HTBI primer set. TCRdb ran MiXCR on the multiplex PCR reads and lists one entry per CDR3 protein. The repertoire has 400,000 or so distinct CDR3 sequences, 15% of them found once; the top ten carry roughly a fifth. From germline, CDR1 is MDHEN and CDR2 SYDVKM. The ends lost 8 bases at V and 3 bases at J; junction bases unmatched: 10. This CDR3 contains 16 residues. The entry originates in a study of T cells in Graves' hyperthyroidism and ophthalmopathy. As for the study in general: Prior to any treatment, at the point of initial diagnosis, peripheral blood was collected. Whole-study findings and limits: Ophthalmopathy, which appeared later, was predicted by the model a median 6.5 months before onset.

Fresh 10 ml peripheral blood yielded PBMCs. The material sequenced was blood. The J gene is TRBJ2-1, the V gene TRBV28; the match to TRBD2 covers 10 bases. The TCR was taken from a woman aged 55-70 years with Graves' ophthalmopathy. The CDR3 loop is CASFSLAGESYNEQFF. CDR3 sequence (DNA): TGTGCCAGCTTTTCTCTAGCGGGAGAGAGCTACAATGAGCAGTTCTTC.